This entry describes one T cell receptor (beta chain). There is no known antigen for this receptor. Base quality data are lacking; no much larger clone is found one base away. The sample is drawn from a study of T cell changes during pregnancy in multiple sclerosis (dated by TCRdb to between 2018 and 2021). Broadly, across the study: The study examined how the T cell repertoire changed over the course of pregnancy in women with multiple sclerosis.

The library was prepared using the immunoSEQ multiplex PCR assay. TCRdb provides this immuneACCESS table in a form limited to in-frame rearrangements. Some clones are lacking; in checked studies, under half of them reflect an unresolved V gene, and why the rest are absent is not known. Present in this sample are fewer than 85,000 clones, nearly 95% of which were seen just once. The top ten clonotypes cover about 1.2% of the sample. The V end loses 2 bases and the J end loses 9 bases, and a stretch of 15 bases separates them. In the germline V gene, CDR1 corresponds to SGHDT and CDR2 to YYEEEE. From the cysteine up to the phenylalanine, the CDR3 has a length of 13 residues. Only CDR3 DNA remains: 39 bases, in frame from the first base.

The V gene is TRBV5-6 and the J gene is TRBJ2-7, and TRBD1 may be the D gene, going by 6 matching bases. The material was peripheral blood, obtained in the second trimester of pregnancy. This receptor was identified in a female donor with multiple sclerosis, enrolled in a pregnancy study. In nucleotide form, the sequence is TGTGCCAGCAGCTTAGGGGGAAAGGGGAGGCAGTACTTC. Translation gives CASSLGGKGRQYF.